This TCR beta chain was identified during a study of blood T cell repertoires in COVID-19. Sequenced by immunoSEQ multiplex PCR; TCRdb stores in-frame clones only, minus some. The repertoire holds some 290,000 clones, 85% to 95% seen once, with roughly 3.9% in the top ten. Only one count was recorded for this clone. CDR3 length: 15 residues. The germline CDR1 and CDR2 sequences are MNHNS and SASEGT. The junction had 5 bases not matched to a gene; V was cut back by 1 base and J by 9 bases. The sequenced sample was PBMCs or T cells enriched from blood (not recorded which). The chain links TRBV6-1 to TRBJ2-1, with TRBD2 matching over 11 bases. This receptor was taken from a woman aged 25 to 39 who had been exposed to COVID-19. The CDR3 protein is CASSEGIAGGSEQFF. The CDR3 region has the DNA TGTGCCAGCAGTGAAGGTATAGCGGGGGGGAGTGAGCAGTTCTTC.